A single sample gave rise to the 32 T cell receptor beta chains below, sequenced in a study of blood T cell repertoires in COVID-19 (dated by TCRdb to 2018 to 2020). The library was built by means of the immunoSEQ multiplex PCR assay. This is the immuneACCESS table as TCRdb keeps it, with only in-frame sequences that have V and J called. A part of the clones is gone; compared with another copy, unresolved V genes explain less than half, and the rest is unexplained. The sample table shows around 240,000 clones, and 84% are seen once. Approximately 1.3% of the sample rests with the top ten. Input material: peripheral blood. The receptors come from a woman in her forties who had recovered from COVID-19.

This chain uses TRBV28 with TRBJ2-7, with TRBD1 matching 10 bases. With 6 bases clipped from V and 3 bases from J, the junction kept 5 bases outside the gene matches. Looked up from germline, CDR1 is MDHEN and CDR2 is SYDVKM. The CDR3 totals 14 residues. The DNA for the CDR3 is TGTGCCAGCAGAAGAGACAGGGGGCTCTACGAGCAGTACTTC. Its protein is CASRRDRGLYEQYF.

This rearrangement joins TRBV23-1 to TRBJ2-7, with TRBD1 matching 10 bases. TRBV23-1 is sorted into the ORF group, with uncertain function. Germline trimming cut 8 bases from V and 7 bases from J; bases unmatched to any gene: 8. This CDR3 contains 13 residues. This CDR3 reads CASGGQGTREQYF. The CDR3 DNA sequence: TGCGCCAGCGGGGGACAGGGGACTCGGGAGCAGTACTTC.

The chain employs TRBV4-3 and TRBJ1-2; no firm D call. CDR1 is LGHNA, CDR2 YSLEER, per germline. The CDR3 loop spans 16 amino acids. The V end was cut by 1 base, the J end by 1 base, with 13 bases between. The CDR3 loop is CASSQVGRGVNYGYTF. In DNA, the CDR3 is TGCGCCAGCAGCCAAGTTGGCCGCGGAGTTAACTATGGCTACACCTTC.

The rearrangement joins TRBV11-2 to TRBJ2-5, with D possibly being TRBD1 (6 bases). CDR1 SGHAT and CDR2 FQNNGV come from the germline V gene. The CDR3 totals 13 residues. V shed 6 bases and J shed 2 bases, with 10 bases lying between them. Here the CDR3 reads CASRGQSQETQYF. The CDR3 DNA follows: TGTGCCAGCAGAGGACAGTCACAAGAGACCCAGTACTTC.

The genes are TRBV18 and TRBJ1-1, with D unresolved. The CDR3 runs to 13 residues. Between the trimmed V and J ends, which lost 2 bases and 6 bases, there was a span of 10 bases. Looked up from germline, CDR1 is KGHSH and CDR2 is LQKENI. The CDR3 nucleotides read TGTGCCAGCTCACCAATCGGAGCGTCTGAAGCTTTCTTT. Protein sequence: CASSPIGASEAFF.

This clone was observed once. This CDR3 is also generated by other DNA sequences in the sample. The J gene is TRBJ2-3, the V gene TRBV5-1, with a possible D match to TRBD2 (5 bases). CDR3 length: 13 amino acids. From germline, CDR1 is SGHRS and CDR2 YFSETQ. The V end was cut by 4 bases, the J end by 1 base, with 7 bases between. CDR3 sequence (DNA): TGCGCCAGCAGCGACGGGGGCACAGATACGCAGTATTTT. The encoded protein is CASSDGGTDTQYF.

The rearrangement uses TRBV9 and TRBJ1-2, with 7 bases matching TRBD1. J was trimmed by 5 bases and V by 2 bases; bases with no gene match: 12. CDR1 is SGDLS, CDR2 YYNGEE, per germline. This CDR3 is 16 amino acids long. The CDR3 DNA reads TGTGCCAGCAGCGTGGACCCGACAGGGTGGAAGTATGGCTACACCTTC. Its translation is CASSVDPTGWKYGYTF.

The chain couples TRBV7-9 to TRBJ1-4; a weak D match, TRBD1 (5 bases). V was trimmed by 0 bases and J by 4 bases, leaving 9 bases between them. Germline CDR1 SEHNR, CDR2 FQNEAQ (reference sequence). This CDR3 contains 15 residues. The CDR3 DNA sequence: TGTGCCAGCAGCTTAGCTTTCGGGGGTAATGAAAAACTGTTTTTT. Its protein product is CASSLAFGGNEKLFF.

The V gene is TRBV6-5, the J gene TRBJ2-7, with 9 bases that match TRBD1. Germline trimming cut 6 bases from V and 10 bases from J; bases unmatched to any gene: 13. The CDR3 totals 14 residues. The germline CDR1 and CDR2 sequences are MNHEY and SVGAGI. CDR3 sequence: CASRDIGSTGGQYF. The DNA for the CDR3 is TGTGCCAGCAGAGATATTGGTTCGACAGGGGGACAGTACTTC.

The V and J genes are TRBV25-1 and TRBJ1-5; weak D call: TRBD1 (6 bases). CDR1 is MGHDK and CDR2 is SYGVNS in the germline V gene. V was trimmed by 4 bases and J by 4 bases, leaving 8 bases between them. The CDR3 spans 13 residues. DNA for the CDR3: TGTGCCAGCAGTGGGCAGGGGAATCAGCCCCAGCATTTT. It encodes CASSGQGNQPQHF. Full variable domain (remainder filled in from reference TRBV25-1 and TRBJ1-5): EADIYQTPRYLVIGTGKKITLECSQTMGHDKMYWYQQDPGMELHLIHYSYGVNSTEKGDLSSESTVSRIRTEHFPLTLESARPSHTSQYLCASSGQGNQPQHFGDGTRLSIL.

In this sample, this clone turned up a few times. This rearrangement joins TRBV19 to TRBJ2-5; 11 nucleotides line up with TRBD1. CDR3 length equals 15 residues. The V gene end was trimmed by 4 bases and the J gene end by 5 bases; junction bases not matched to a gene: 6. Looked up from germline, CDR1 is LNHDA and CDR2 is SQIVND (reference sequence). CDR3 loop: CASSTGQGAQETQYF. CDR3 DNA sequence: TGTGCCAGTAGTACCGGACAGGGGGCCCAGGAGACCCAGTACTTC.

This chain connects TRBV20-1 to TRBJ2-1; D may be TRBD2 (6 bases). Trimming pared 3 bases from V and 8 bases from J, leaving 14 bases between. This CDR3 is 13 amino acids long. Germline CDR1 is DFQATT and CDR2 is SNEGSKA (reference sequence). For the CDR3, the DNA is TGCAGTGCTAGTCGGACGGGGGTGGATGAGCAGTTCTTC. Translation gives CSASRTGVDEQFF.

This chain connects TRBV6-5 to TRBJ2-7; 10 nucleotides agree with TRBD1. The CDR3 covers 15 residues. The ends lost 2 bases at V and 0 bases at J; junction bases unmatched: 1. CDR1 is MNHEY and CDR2 is SVGAGI in the germline V gene. The CDR3 sequence is CASSYRDRGSYEQYF. The CDR3 DNA reads as TGTGCCAGCAGTTACCGGGACAGGGGCTCCTACGAGCAGTACTTC.

The rearrangement uses TRBV20-1 and TRBJ2-1, with unresolved D. The CDR3 consists of 10 residues. Trimming removed 3 bases from V and 6 bases from J, with 3 bases in between. From germline, CDR1 is DFQATT and CDR2 SNEGSKA (reference sequence). Written as DNA, the CDR3 is TGCAGTGCTAGCCGCAATGAGCAGTTCTTC. Its protein product is CSASRNEQFF.

CDR3 loop: CASSKAGYNEQFF. In DNA, the CDR3 is TGTGCCAGTAGCAAAGCAGGGTACAATGAGCAGTTCTTC. The chain has TRBV19 and TRBJ2-1, with D maybe TRBD1 (5 bases). Germline lookup yields CDR1 LNHDA and CDR2 SQIVND (reference sequence). The CDR3 spans 13 residues. Trimming cost V 6 bases and J 4 bases, with 10 bases left between them.

Turning to this clone: The same CDR3 is also encoded by other DNA sequences in this sample. The rearrangement links TRBV7-3 to TRBJ2-5; 16 bases agree with TRBD2. Germline CDR1 and CDR2: SGHTA and FQGTGA. V gave up 4 bases and J gave up 5 bases; unmatched junction bases: 7. The CDR3 covers 17 residues. CDR3 sequence reads: CASSSLGLAGGRETQYF. CDR3 nucleotides: TGTGCCAGCAGCTCCTTGGGACTAGCGGGGGGGCGGGAGACCCAGTACTTC.

CDR3 nucleotide sequence: TGTGCCAGCTCACCAAACTCAGGGGATAATGGCTACACCTTC. The encoded protein is CASSPNSGDNGYTF. The chain couples TRBV18 to TRBJ1-2, with D perhaps matching TRBD1 (6 bases). Germline assignment: CDR1 KGHSH and CDR2 LQKENI. The ends were cut back, 2 bases at V and 6 bases at J, with 13 bases in the middle. The CDR3 is 14 residues long.

CDR3 protein: CASSLTAGTYNEQFF. As DNA, the CDR3 is TGCGCCAGCAGCTTGACAGCGGGAACCTACAATGAGCAGTTCTTC. The V and J genes are TRBV5-1 and TRBJ2-1; TRBD2 matches at 7 bases. Germline CDR1 is SGHRS and CDR2 is YFSETQ. This CDR3 is built from 15 residues. With 1 base clipped from V and 2 bases from J, the junction kept 3 bases outside the gene matches.

This clone was observed a few times. The rearrangement links TRBV6-1 to TRBJ1-3; 7 bases fit TRBD1. The CDR3 is 15 residues long. V shed 2 bases, J shed 6 bases, and the junction held 7 bases outside the gene matches. Per germline, CDR1 MNHNS and CDR2 SASEGT. The CDR3, as DNA: TGTGCCAGCAGTGAACTCGGCGGACAGGCAAACACCATATATTTT. This sequence encodes CASSELGGQANTIYF.

In its sample, this clone was seen a few times. The chain carries TRBV12-3 or TRBV12-4 and TRBJ1-1; 10 bases are shared with TRBD1. V was clipped by 10 bases and J by 4 bases; unmatched bases: 6. The CDR3 consists of 13 residues. CDR3 region: CATTWTGGTEAFF. The CDR3 nucleotides read TGTGCCACCACTTGGACAGGGGGCACTGAAGCTTTCTTT.

This rearrangement joins TRBV2 to TRBJ1-3, with 9 bases matching TRBD1. Germline trimming cut 3 bases from V and 4 bases from J; bases unmatched to any gene: 1. CDR3 size: 14 residues. Germline values: CDR1 SNHLY, CDR2 FYNNEI. CDR3 nucleotides: TGTGCCAGCAGTGAGGGGACAGGGGGAAACACCATATATTTT. This gives the protein CASSEGTGGNTIYF.

The chain couples TRBV27 to TRBJ2-3; 9 bases fit TRBD2. Germline V CDR1 and CDR2: MNHEY, SMNVEV (reference sequence). CDR3 size: 16 residues. J was trimmed by 9 bases and V by 1 base; bases with no gene match: 11. The CDR3 nucleotides read TGTGCCAGCAGTTTATATGGTAGCGGGGGCTTGGTGACGCAGTATTTT. Its protein product is CASSLYGSGGLVTQYF.

Only a few counts were recorded for this clone. The chain has TRBV18 and TRBJ2-7, with a tentative D call TRBD2 (5 bases). Germline assignment: CDR1 KGHSH and CDR2 LQKENI. CDR3 length equals 13 residues. The V end lost 6 bases, the J end lost 6 bases, and 15 bases lay between the germline ends. In nucleotides, the CDR3 is TGTGCCAGCTCGCGGGTAGTAATCGGCGAGCAGTACTTC. It translates to CASSRVVIGEQYF.

The rearrangement uses TRBV2 and TRBJ2-1, with D perhaps matching TRBD1 (5 bases). Trimming pared 1 base from V and 10 bases from J, leaving 14 bases between. This CDR3 spans 14 amino acids. Germline loops: CDR1 SNHLY, CDR2 FYNNEI. CDR3 sequence reads: CASSEGGRGREQFF. For the CDR3, the DNA is TGTGCCAGCAGTGAAGGGGGTAGGGGTCGGGAGCAGTTCTTC.

This clone was seen just once. The V gene is TRBV21-1, the J gene TRBJ2-2; the table assigns TRBD2, which was not confirmed against the DNA. TRBV21-1 is a listed pseudogene. The CDR3 runs 18 residues. Here the CDR3 reads CASSKLSSSLQTTGELFF. The CDR3 DNA reads as TGTGCCAGCAGCAAACTTTCTAGTTCACTCCAAACCACCGGGGAGCTGTTTTTT.

Comments on this clone: Other DNA sequences of this sample code for an identical CDR3. This rearrangement joins TRBV4-2 to TRBJ1-2, with 8 bases lining up with TRBD1. The CDR3 runs 15 residues. Trimming took 3 bases from V and 3 from J; bases not matched to a gene: 6. Looked up from germline, CDR1 is LGHNA and CDR2 is YNFKEQ. Here the CDR3 DNA reads TGTGCCAGCAGCCAGGCGACAGGGGAGGACTATGGCTACACCTTC. Translation: CASSQATGEDYGYTF.

The chain uses TRBV28 and TRBJ2-7; maybe TRBD2 (5 bases). V lost 2 bases to trimming and J lost 7 bases, with 18 bases between them. Germline CDR1 MDHEN, CDR2 SYDVKM. The CDR3 covers 15 residues. The chain's CDR3 is CASSLMYTEVSEQYF. For the CDR3, the DNA is TGTGCCAGCAGTTTAATGTACACGGAGGTGAGTGAGCAGTACTTC.

This chain links TRBV4-3 with TRBJ1-4, with D hard to call. V lost 1 base and J lost 7, with 13 bases in between. CDR1 is LGHNA, CDR2 YSLEER, per germline. The CDR3 runs to 15 residues. The CDR3 bases are TGCGCCAGCAGCCAAGTGGCGACTGGAGTTGAAAAACTGTTTTTT. This codes for CASSQVATGVEKLFF.

The rearrangement joins TRBV7-8 to TRBJ1-6, with 7 bases aligning to TRBD1. The V gene end was trimmed by 5 bases and the J gene end by 0 bases; junction bases not matched to a gene: 7. Germline-derived CDR1 and CDR2 are SGHVS and FQNEAQ. This CDR3 is 17 amino acids long. CDR3 in DNA: TGTGCCAGCAGCCCGAGACAGGGAAACTCCTATAATTCACCCCTCCACTTT. Amino acids: CASSPRQGNSYNSPLHF.

This clone was found once. The CDR3 spells CASSSRVFAGELFF. The DNA for the CDR3 is TGTGCCAGCAGTAGCCGGGTATTTGCCGGGGAGCTGTTTTTT. This chain connects TRBV6-2 or TRBV6-3 to TRBJ2-2; D is unclear. The V end lost 5 bases, the J end lost 6 bases, and 13 bases lay between the germline ends. This CDR3 has 14 amino acids. From germline, CDR1 is MNHEY and CDR2 SVGEGT.

The V and J genes are TRBV28 and TRBJ1-2; 7 positions match TRBD1. V was pared by 7 bases and J by 3 bases, with 14 bases of the junction left unmatched. This CDR3 contains 16 residues. Germline V gives CDR1 MDHEN, CDR2 SYDVKM. CDR3 in DNA: TGTGCCAGCACCGAAGCACAGGGGATAAAGGACTATGGCTACACCTTC. Translation gives CASTEAQGIKDYGYTF.

The V gene is TRBV19, the J gene TRBJ1-5; 7 positions match TRBD1. The V gene's germline CDR1 is LNHDA and CDR2 SQIVND (reference sequence). CDR3 length equals 16 residues. The J segment lost 4 bases and the V segment lost 6 bases, leaving 12 bases of the junction unmatched. CDR3 coding DNA: TGTGCCAGTAGACCTGACCGGGACAGAGAAAATCAGCCCCAGCATTTT. Its protein is CASRPDRDRENQPQHF.